This record covers a single TCR beta chain. The antigen it binds to is not known. No much larger clone is present one base from it, and per-base qualities are unavailable. The sample belongs to a study of blood T cell repertoires in COVID-19 (dated by TCRdb to about 2020). As for the study more broadly: Samples from collaborators originated in the United States, Italy and Spain and spanned both the acute and convalescent phases of COVID-19. The prospective study material was composed of cDNA or gDNA derived from T cells, B-cell-depleted T cells, or PBMCs. The dataset comprised deeply sampled blood TCRbeta repertoires from subjects exposed to, actively infected with, or recovered from COVID-19. The repertoires were released in a freely available public database meant as a resource for research on the immune response to SARS-CoV-2. Samples came from the ongoing ImmuneRACE study (first 160 participants) plus 1,254 subjects from 6 global collaborators. Sample metadata almost always included a de-identified subject ID, COVID-19 status, age in years and sex. Where HLA class I and class II types were available, the types were taken from metadata supplied by the sample provider, not from assay-based typing.

TCRbeta CDR3 regions were amplified from genomic DNA using the immunoSEQ Assay, a bias-controlled multiplex PCR. As for the authors' bioinformatics: Nucleated cell counts per sample were estimated from amplification of reference gene primers within the assay. To quantify the absolute abundance of each unique TCRbeta CDR3 rearrangement, sequence reads were collapsed and filtered. For each sample, productive Simpson clonality was calculated as the square root of Simpson's diversity index over productive rearrangements. Here the immuneACCESS table is served through TCRdb, limited to in-frame sequences with V and J called. Missing clones are a known gap in these copies; in checked studies unresolved V genes cover under half, and the rest lacks a known reason. V and J calls plus clone size are reproduced from that table; the DNA served to infer D and trimming. This sample holds about 63,000 clones; around three quarters were observed only once. The ten largest clones represent approximately 30% of the sample.

Each collaborating institution followed its own protocols to collect whole blood in K2EDTA tubes. For TCRbeta analysis, collaborators shipped samples as frozen whole blood, isolated PBMCs, or DNA extracted from either of those sample types. Here is what the overall study found, with its caveats: The amount of clinical and demographic metadata varied by source and participant and was provided uncurated.

The TCR comes from a human donor in a cohort sampled during active COVID-19. Material for sequencing was peripheral blood.

The CDR3 here reads CASSFTHYEQFF. The DNA sequence follows: TGTGCCAGCAGTTTTACCCACTATGAGCAGTTCTTC. In this chain, TRBV6-2 or TRBV6-3 is recombined with TRBJ2-1, with an unclear D gene assignment. From cysteine to phenylalanine, the CDR3 is 12 amino acids long. The CDR3 DNA has 36 bases and is translated from base 1. The germline V gene sets CDR1 to MNHEY and CDR2 to SVGEGT. V and J lose 4 bases and 8 bases, and a span of 9 bases separates them.